What follows are 32 T cell receptor beta chains derived from one specimen sequenced in a study of vaccination effects on CD4 cells after COVID-19. Their antigens are not known. Assay used: immunoSEQ multiplex PCR; TCRdb lists only in-frame clones, some missing. The data hold about 80,000 clones, with over 70% observed a single time. Peptide-pool stimulation followed by sequencing identified expanded antigen-specific CD4+ clonotypes in the ViraFEST assay. Culture proceeded for 10 days, and CD4+ T cells were then isolated. Each participant was given two doses of one vaccine (BNT162b2 or mRNA-1273). The sample consisted of CD4+ T cells from PBMCs cultured with HCoV-OC43 spike peptides, taken after COVID-19 vaccination. Subset noted: HCoV-OC43 spike overlapping peptide pool stimulation. The receptors come from a human donor who received a COVID-19 vaccine.

The chain uses TRBV5-1 and TRBJ2-5, with TRBD1 matching over 8 bases. J gave up 4 bases and V 4 bases, and 9 bases lay outside the gene matches. Germline V gives CDR1 SGHRS, CDR2 YFSETQ. This CDR3 is 15 amino acids long. The CDR3 protein is CASSLADRVGETQYF. The CDR3 DNA reads TGCGCCAGCAGCCTGGCGGACAGGGTAGGAGAGACCCAGTACTTC.

The chain links TRBV6-2 or TRBV6-3 to TRBJ2-3; maybe TRBD2 (6 bases). Trimming took 2 bases from V and 5 from J, leaving 11 bases between them. Germline V gives CDR1 MNHEY, CDR2 SVGEGT. The CDR3 consists of 14 residues. CDR3 region: CASSYAGMRDTQYF. Written as DNA, the CDR3 is TGTGCCAGCAGTTACGCGGGGATGAGAGATACGCAGTATTTT.

This sequence joins TRBV24-1 and TRBJ1-5; D is unresolved. This CDR3 comprises 18 residues. V was pared by 4 bases and J by 0 bases, with 18 bases between. CDR1 KGHDR and CDR2 SFDVKD come from the germline V gene. In DNA, the CDR3 is TGTGCCACCAGTGACCCTAATTCGGCCGATCCTAGCAATCAGCCCCAGCATTTT. Translation: CATSDPNSADPSNQPQHF.

This chain connects TRBV19 to TRBJ1-5, with 7 bases aligning to TRBD1. This CDR3 is 15 amino acids long. The ends lost 9 bases at V and 7 bases at J; junction bases unmatched: 15. Germline loops: CDR1 LNHDA, CDR2 SQIVND (reference sequence). The CDR3 here is CASGPGGGVRQPQHF. The CDR3 DNA sequence: TGTGCCAGCGGCCCCGGAGGGGGCGTCCGACAGCCCCAGCATTTT.

The chain combines TRBV29-1 with TRBJ2-5; D call uncertain. The CDR3 contains 16 residues. V was cut by 2 bases and J by 1 base, with 17 bases left in between. The germline CDR1 and CDR2 sequences are SQVTM and ANQGSEA. The CDR3 region has the DNA TGCAGCGTTGAATCGGGTTTTGGGTTACTCCAAGAGACCCAGTACTTC. Translating it yields CSVESGFGLLQETQYF.

This clone was seen once. The rearrangement uses TRBV30 and TRBJ2-2; D is perhaps TRBD1 or TRBD2 (5 bases each). Germline V gene sequence: CDR1 GTSNPN, CDR2 SVGIG (reference sequence). V was cut by 8 bases and J by 0 bases, with 13 bases left in between. CDR3 length equals 14 residues. The CDR3 protein is CARDGAPNTGELFF. In DNA, the CDR3 is TGTGCCCGCGACGGGGCACCGAACACCGGGGAGCTGTTTTTT.

V is TRBV5-1 and J is TRBJ2-7; 11 bases are shared with TRBD1. The trim removed 0 bases at V and 6 bases at J, leaving 8 bases unmatched. The V gene's germline CDR1 is SGHRS and CDR2 YFSETQ. This CDR3 has 16 residues. CDR3 in DNA: TGCGCCAGCAGCTTGGGAACCGGGACAGGGGGAAGCGAGCAGTACGTC. It specifies CASSLGTGTGGSEQYV.

CDR3 DNA sequence: TGTGCCAGCAGTTTGGGACTAGCGGGGTCGGGGGGCGTC. As protein: CASSLGLAGSGGV. The gene calls are TRBV6-6 and TRBJ2-7, with 13 nucleotides matching TRBD2. CDR1 MNHNY and CDR2 SVGAGI come from the germline V gene (reference sequence). The CDR3 runs 13 residues.

The CDR3 here is CASSPRGAGSTDTQYF. As DNA, the CDR3 is TGTGCCAGCTCACCCCGGGGAGCGGGGAGCACAGATACGCAGTATTTT. The chain joins TRBV18 to TRBJ2-3; 7 bases match TRBD2. This CDR3 has 16 residues. Trimming took 3 bases from V and 0 from J; bases not matched to a gene: 6. Germline lookup yields CDR1 KGHSH and CDR2 LQKENI. The full variable domain, completed using reference TRBV18 and TRBJ2-3, is NAGVMQNPRHLVRRRGQEARLRCSPMKGHSHVYWYRQLPEEGLKFMVYLQKENIIDESGMPKERFSAEFPKEGPSILRIQQVVRGDSAAYFCASSPRGAGSTDTQYFGPGTRLTVL.

Only a few counts were recorded for this clone. The chain joins TRBV2 to TRBJ1-1; weak D call: TRBD1 (5 bases). Trimming shortened V by 6 bases and J by 0 bases, and 8 bases separated the two germline ends. From germline, CDR1 is SNHLY and CDR2 FYNNEI. The CDR3 has 13 residues. CDR3 region: CASSKTVNTEAFF. CDR3 sequence (DNA): TGTGCCAGCAGCAAGACAGTGAACACTGAAGCTTTCTTT.

The rearrangement joins TRBV4-3 to TRBJ1-4, with unresolved D. Germline lookup yields CDR1 LGHNA and CDR2 YSLEER. The CDR3 consists of 14 residues. The germline V and J ends were trimmed by 0 bases and 6 bases, with 8 bases remaining between them. CDR3 amino acids: CASSQDMGYEKLFF. The CDR3 bases are TGCGCCAGCAGCCAAGATATGGGCTATGAAAAACTGTTTTTT.

V usage is TRBV7-9 and J usage is TRBJ1-6; D may be TRBD1 (6 bases). This CDR3 contains 16 residues. Trimming took off 5 bases at V and 9 bases at J, with 20 bases between the two ends. Germline lookup yields CDR1 SEHNR and CDR2 FQNEAQ (reference sequence). The CDR3 spells CASSRFRDNDFSPLHF. The CDR3 nucleotides are TGTGCCAGCAGCCGATTCCGGGACAATGACTTTTCACCCCTCCACTTT. Looking up the rest from reference TRBV7-9 and TRBJ1-6 gives the full variable domain: DTGVSQNPRHKITKRGQNVTFRCDPISEHNRLYWYRQTLGQGPEFLTYFQNEAQLEKSRLLSDRFSAERPKGSFSTLEIQRTEQGDSAMYLCASSRFRDNDFSPLHFGNGTRLTVT.

The chain has TRBV7-8 and TRBJ2-3, with D tentatively TRBD2 (5 bases). The CDR3 is 15 amino acids. V was shortened by 5 bases and J by 1 base, with 13 bases between the two germline ends. The germline CDR1 and CDR2 sequences are SGHVS and FQNEAQ. The CDR3 loop reads CASSHRGFGTDTQYF. The DNA of the CDR3 is TGTGCCAGCAGCCATCGGGGATTCGGCACAGATACGCAGTATTTT.

The rearrangement joins TRBV2 to TRBJ2-1; D unresolved. V was trimmed by 4 bases and J by 7 bases, leaving 17 bases between them. The length of the CDR3 is 15 residues. Germline V gives CDR1 SNHLY, CDR2 FYNNEI. The CDR3 protein is CASSAEPGRRNEQFF. The CDR3, as DNA: TGTGCCAGCAGTGCCGAACCCGGGCGACGGAATGAGCAGTTCTTC.

The chain joins TRBV6-6 to TRBJ2-7, with TRBD1 matching over 8 bases. Losses at the gene ends were 0 bases for V and 4 bases for J; bases not matched to a gene: 5. CDR3 length equals 15 residues. Germline values: CDR1 MNHNY, CDR2 SVGAGI (reference sequence). CDR3 DNA: TGTGCCAGCAGTTACTCGCAGGGGGCGATTTACGAGCAGTACGTC. Translation: CASSYSQGAIYEQYV.

The V gene is TRBV19, the J gene TRBJ2-6; TRBD2 is a possible D gene (6 bases). V was clipped by 1 base and J by 2 bases, with 9 bases between them. The CDR3 sequence is 16 residues long. Germline V lookup: CDR1 LNHDA, CDR2 SQIVND (reference sequence). CDR3 nucleotide sequence: TGTGCCAGTAGTATAGGCGGAGGGACTGGGGCCAACGTCCTGACTTTC. Amino acids: CASSIGGGTGANVLTF. The full variable domain, completed using reference TRBV19 and TRBJ2-6, is DGGITQSPKYLFRKEGQNVTLSCEQNLNHDAMYWYRQDPGQGLRLIYYSQIVNDFQKGDIAEGYSVSREKKESFPLTVTSAQKNPTAFYLCASSIGGGTGANVLTFGAGSRLTVL.

The chain employs TRBV5-4 and TRBJ2-2; weak D call: TRBD1 (6 bases). The CDR3 loop spans 14 amino acids. Per germline, CDR1 SGHNT and CDR2 YYREEE (reference sequence). The V end was cut by 3 bases, the J end by 6 bases, with 12 bases between. The CDR3 spells CASSWAKGAGELFF. The CDR3 coding sequence is TGTGCCAGCAGCTGGGCCAAGGGGGCCGGGGAGCTGTTTTTT.

This clone was observed a handful of times. The gene calls are TRBV14 and TRBJ1-6; D unclear. This CDR3 contains 13 residues. V lost 1 base to trimming and J lost 14 bases, with 12 bases between them. Germline V gives CDR1 SGHDN, CDR2 FVKESK. The CDR3 sequence: CASSQVGISTLHF. CDR3 in DNA: TGTGCCAGCAGCCAAGTCGGGATTTCCACCCTCCACTTT. Full variable domain (remainder filled in from reference TRBV14 and TRBJ1-6): EAGVTQFPSHSVIEKGQTVTLRCDPISGHDNLYWYRRVMGKEIKFLLHFVKESKQDESGMPNNRFLAERTGGTYSTLKVQPAELEDSGVYFCASSQVGISTLHFGNGTRLTVT.

The genes are TRBV13 and TRBJ2-7; the D gene is possibly TRBD1 (7 bases). V lost 3 bases and J 5 bases, leaving 14 bases between the germline ends. CDR3 length equals 14 residues. CDR1 and CDR2 (germline): PRHDT, FYEKMQ (reference sequence). CDR3 region: CASSFSTGRHEQYV. In nucleotides, the CDR3 is TGTGCCAGCAGCTTCTCGACAGGGAGGCACGAGCAGTACGTC.

This chain joins TRBV9 and TRBJ2-7, with 7 nucleotides matching TRBD1. Germline CDR1 SGDLS, CDR2 YYNGEE. The CDR3 spans 15 residues. Trimming at V came to 2 bases and at J to 4 bases, leaving 9 bases not matched to a gene. The CDR3 protein is CASSVLVQGKYEQYV. The DNA for the CDR3 is TGTGCCAGCAGCGTTTTGGTACAGGGGAAATACGAGCAGTACGTC.

The chain is built from TRBV3-1 (or the pseudogene TRBV3-2) and TRBJ2-4; possibly TRBD2 for D (6 bases). The V end was cut by 4 bases, the J end by 4 bases, with 14 bases between. Germline V CDR1 and CDR2: LGHDT, YNNKEL (reference sequence). The CDR3 spans 15 residues. CDR3 region: CASSRGAGTKNIQYF. CDR3 nucleotide sequence: TGTGCCAGCAGCCGAGGGGCAGGGACTAAAAACATTCAGTACTTC.

The chain carries TRBV4-1 and TRBJ1-1; TRBD1 might be the D (6 bases). This CDR3 is 16 amino acids long. The germline CDR1 and CDR2 sequences are MGHRA and YSYEKL. Deletions cut 0 bases from V and 1 base from J, with 12 bases between. The CDR3 reads CASSQDRGGRNTEAFF. For the CDR3, the DNA is TGCGCCAGCAGCCAAGATAGGGGGGGGAGGAACACTGAAGCTTTCTTT.

This rearrangement joins TRBV18 to TRBJ1-2, with 7 bases matching TRBD1. V was clipped by 3 bases and J by 9 bases; unmatched bases: 10. Germline values: CDR1 KGHSH, CDR2 LQKENI. This CDR3 contains 14 residues. Here the CDR3 DNA reads TGTGCCAGCTCACCCACCGACAGGGAGTCTAGCTACACCTTC. Encoded protein: CASSPTDRESSYTF.

This chain joins TRBV9 and TRBJ1-1, with D unresolved. Trimming took off 4 bases at V and 1 base at J, with 11 bases between the two ends. Germline CDR1 is SGDLS and CDR2 is YYNGEE. The CDR3 has 14 amino acids. Here the CDR3 DNA reads TGTGCCAGCAGCAAACAGACCGAGAACACTGAAGCTTTCTTT. Its protein product is CASSKQTENTEAFF.

This chain uses TRBV5-8 with TRBJ2-3; the D gene is possibly TRBD2 (7 bases). Germline V gives CDR1 SGHTS, CDR2 YDEGEE. V dropped 7 bases and J dropped 0 bases, with 27 bases sitting between them. CDR3 length: 19 amino acids. The chain's CDR3 is CASPVIYGGGDPSTDTQYF. In nucleotides, the CDR3 is TGTGCCAGCCCTGTTATATACGGCGGGGGCGATCCTAGCACAGATACGCAGTATTTT.

The chain couples TRBV27 to TRBJ1-4; tentatively, D is TRBD1 (5 bases). The germline V and J ends were trimmed by 6 bases and 4 bases, with 12 bases remaining between them. Germline-derived CDR1 and CDR2 are MNHEY and SMNVEV (reference sequence). CDR3 length equals 14 residues. CDR3 region: CASSGTGYNEKLFF. Written as DNA, the CDR3 is TGTGCCAGCAGCGGGACGGGTTATAATGAAAAACTGTTTTTT.

The chain is built from TRBV7-8 and TRBJ2-7; D ambiguous. Germline CDR1 SGHVS, CDR2 FQNEAQ. Trimming left V 5 bases short and J 0 bases short, with 5 bases between. This CDR3 is 12 amino acids long. The DNA of the CDR3 is TGTGCCAGCAGCCCGTCCTCCTACGAGCAGTACGTC. Its protein is CASSPSSYEQYV.

In its sample, this clone was seen once. The genes are TRBV7-8 and TRBJ1-4; tentative D call: TRBD1 (5 bases). Germline CDR1 and CDR2: SGHVS and FQNEAQ. The CDR3 contains 11 residues. Trimming took off 5 bases at V and 10 bases at J, with 8 bases between the two ends. DNA for the CDR3: TGTGCCAGCAGCCTCGGGGGAAAACTGTTTTTT. Its translation: CASSLGGKLFF.

The rearrangement uses TRBV5-1 and TRBJ2-3; D possibly corresponds to TRBD1 (5 bases). Trimming cost V 3 bases and J 0 bases, with 11 bases left between them. The germline V gene has CDR1 SGHRS and CDR2 YFSETQ. This CDR3 comprises 15 residues. CDR3 loop: CASSSQAASTDTQYF. CDR3 DNA: TGCGCCAGCAGCTCACAGGCAGCTAGCACAGATACGCAGTATTTT. The entire variable domain, with the rest obtained from reference TRBV5-1 and TRBJ2-3, is as follows: KAGVTQTPRYLIKTRGQQVTLSCSPISGHRSVSWYQQTPGQGLQFLFEYFSETQRNKGNFPGRFSGRQFSNSRSEMNVSTLELGDSALYLCASSSQAASTDTQYFGPGTRLTVL.

CDR3: CASSLSQGNTEAFF. For the CDR3, the DNA is TGTGCCAGCAGCTTGTCCCAGGGGAACACTGAAGCTTTCTTT. This chain uses TRBV11-2 with TRBJ1-1; possibly TRBD1 for D (5 bases). The ends were cut back, 3 bases at V and 1 base at J, with 9 bases in the middle. Germline CDR1 is SGHAT and CDR2 is FQNNGV. The CDR3 runs 14 residues.

The rearrangement joins TRBV15 to TRBJ2-7; weak D call: TRBD2 (6 bases). Germline-derived CDR1 and CDR2 are LNHNV and YYDKDF (reference sequence). The CDR3 runs 13 residues. Trimming removed 8 bases from V and 2 bases from J, with 13 bases in between. This chain's CDR3 is CATGRGTPYEQYV. The CDR3 nucleotides are TGTGCCACCGGACGGGGGACGCCCTACGAGCAGTACGTC.

This chain links TRBV5-1 with TRBJ2-5; TRBD2 agrees at 7 bases. CDR1 is SGHRS and CDR2 is YFSETQ in the germline V gene. CDR3 length equals 13 residues. The J segment lost 5 bases and the V segment lost 2 bases, leaving 3 bases of the junction unmatched. The CDR3 region has the DNA TGCGCCAGCAGCTTCGGGGAGGGGGAGACCCAGTACTTC. Translated, it gives CASSFGEGETQYF.